The T cell receptor beta chain under discussion was sequenced for a study of blood T cell repertoires in COVID-19. Study overall: Whether acute or convalescent, the COVID-19 samples came from the United States, Italy and Spain.

Clones were read by immunoSEQ multiplex PCR, and TCRdb kept only the in-frame ones, dropping some. The profile covers around 280,000 clones, with more than 75% appearing a single time and over 2% taken by the ten largest. This clone was counted once. V lost 1 base and J lost 5, with 11 bases in between. Germline V lookup: CDR1 SGHTA, CDR2 FQGNSA. The CDR3 contains 14 residues. This TCR was sampled from a woman aged 25 to 39 who had recovered from COVID-19. J is TRBJ2-5 and V is TRBV7-2, with a weak D call TRBD2 (6 bases). The sequencing sample was made of peripheral blood. This chain's CDR3 is CASSLGRARETQYF. The CDR3 DNA is TGTGCCAGCAGCTTAGGGAGGGCCCGGGAGACCCAGTACTTC.